A single sample is the source of the 18 T cell receptor beta chains below, sequenced in a study of neurological immune-mediated disorders. Time point in this sample: longitudinal time-point 2. TCRdb recomputed calls from the 5' RACE reads with MiXCR, one row per CDR3 protein. This sample has some 87,000 distinct CDR3 sequences, with 5.8% found just once. Source material: PBMCs. All receptors derive from a woman between 55 and 75 years old with multiple sclerosis.

In this sample, this clonotype turned up many times. The chain joins TRBV5-1 to TRBJ2-5; D not resolved. The V end lost 0 bases, the J end lost 2 bases, and 14 bases lay between the germline ends. CDR1 and CDR2 (germline): SGHRS, YFSETQ. This CDR3 region has 16 residues. This chain's CDR3 is CASSLGPTAEQETQYF. For the CDR3, the DNA is TGCGCCAGCAGCTTGGGACCGACGGCCGAGCAAGAGACCCAGTACTTC.

For this clonotype: A single base separates this from a much larger clone, so it may be a read error. This chain links TRBV29-1 with TRBJ2-7; no clear D gene. Germline CDR1 and CDR2: SQVTM and ANQGSEA. This CDR3 region has 11 residues. V was cut by 4 bases and J by 9 bases, with 13 bases left in between. The CDR3 loop is CSVGVVDVQYF. The CDR3 DNA follows: TGCAGCGTTGGAGTCGTTGATGTGCAGTACTTC.

This clonotype was picked up many times. The chain is built from TRBV20-1 and TRBJ2-3; D tentatively reads TRBD1 or TRBD2 (5 bases each). This CDR3 contains 14 residues. Looked up from germline, CDR1 is DFQATT and CDR2 is SNEGSKA (reference sequence). V lost 6 bases to trimming and J lost 2 bases, with 15 bases between them. CDR3 in DNA: TGCAGTGCCCCCGGGACCTTCAACACAGATACGCAGTATTTT. Amino acid sequence: CSAPGTFNTDTQYF.

The chain is built from TRBV6-6 and TRBJ1-2, with a weak D call TRBD1 (6 bases). Germline V gene lookup returns CDR1 MNHNY and CDR2 SVGAGI (reference sequence). The CDR3 runs 13 residues. V gave up 2 bases and J gave up 5 bases, with 9 bases separating them. CDR3 sequence reads: CASSYPQGYGYTF. The CDR3 DNA sequence: TGTGCCAGCAGTTACCCTCAGGGGTATGGCTACACCTTC.

This clonotype has at least ten counts. This chain joins TRBV29-1 and TRBJ2-1, with 10 bases that match TRBD1. This CDR3 comprises 13 residues. The ends lost 7 bases at V and 7 bases at J; junction bases unmatched: 7. Per germline, CDR1 SQVTM and CDR2 ANQGSEA. CDR3 sequence (DNA): TGCAGCGCTGCGGTGGGACAGGGGAATGAGCAGTTCTTC. Translation gives CSAAVGQGNEQFF.

This clonotype was observed many times. V is TRBV12-3 or TRBV12-4 and J is TRBJ1-3; 9 bases match TRBD1. Trimming cost V 1 base and J 3 bases; bases outside gene matches: 4. This CDR3 region has 16 residues. The CDR3 coding sequence is TGTGCCAGCAGTTTAGTGACAGGGGGAGGTGGAAACACCATATATTTT. It is translated as CASSLVTGGGGNTIYF.

In its sample, this clonotype was seen many times. Relative to the germline gene, one junction end is altered; a read error may explain this. The J gene is TRBJ1-1, the V gene TRBV5-1; unclear D gene. The CDR3 covers 14 residues. CDR1 and CDR2 from the germline V gene are SGHRS and YFSETQ. The CDR3, as DNA: TGCGCCAGCAGCTTCACGGACCCGAACCCTGAAGCTTTCTTT. It is translated as CASSFTDPNPEAFF.

The sample holds many counts of this clonotype. The gene calls are TRBV12-3 or TRBV12-4 and TRBJ2-4; 7 bases are shared with TRBD1. Trimming took 2 bases from V and 4 from J; bases not matched to a gene: 11. This CDR3 contains 17 residues. CDR3 DNA: TGTGCCAGCAGTTTATTGGGCTGGGGACAGTTGAAAAACATTCAGTACTTC. It specifies CASSLLGWGQLKNIQYF.

This clonotype was seen repeatedly, ten times or more. The J gene is TRBJ1-6, the V gene TRBV5-6, with a possible D match to TRBD1 (6 bases). CDR1 is SGHDT and CDR2 is YYEEEE in the germline V gene. Trimming shortened V by 4 bases and J by 10 bases, and 18 bases separated the two germline ends. The CDR3 runs 15 residues. DNA for the CDR3: TGTGCCAGCAGCCCGTACGGGGGCCGGGCCTCACCCCTCCACTTT. The encoded protein is CASSPYGGRASPLHF.

The chain couples TRBV28 to TRBJ2-3, with TRBD2 matching 10 bases. V gave up 9 bases and J gave up 4 bases; unmatched junction bases: 7. Looked up from germline, CDR1 is MDHEN and CDR2 is SYDVKM. The CDR3 is 14 residues long. The CDR3: CASSTSGAADTQYF. The CDR3 bases are TGTGCCAGTTCAACTAGCGGGGCCGCAGATACGCAGTATTTT.

This clonotype was counted a few times. The chain joins TRBV5-1 to TRBJ2-1; TRBD2 matches at 13 bases. V lost 0 bases, J lost 5 bases, and 5 bases stayed unmatched. The CDR3 is 17 amino acids. CDR1 is SGHRS, CDR2 YFSETQ, per germline. CDR3 loop: CASSLGRTSGGHNEQFF. In nucleotides, the CDR3 is TGCGCCAGCAGCTTGGGCAGGACTAGCGGGGGCCACAATGAGCAGTTCTTC.

This clonotype came up many times. The chain combines TRBV3-1 with TRBJ2-7; D ambiguous. This CDR3 contains 16 residues. Germline CDR1 reads LGHDT; CDR2 reads YNNKEL (reference sequence). Trimming took 1 base from V and 2 from J, leaving 15 bases between them. The CDR3 region is CASSQVPSLGAYEQYF. CDR3 DNA sequence: TGTGCCAGCAGCCAAGTGCCCTCCTTGGGCGCCTACGAGCAGTACTTC.

This clonotype was recorded many times. The rearrangement joins TRBV4-1 to TRBJ2-3, with D possibly matching TRBD1 (6 bases). Trimming stripped 8 bases from V and 2 bases from J, with 11 bases between. Germline V gene data show CDR1 as MGHRA and CDR2 as YSYEKL. The CDR3 runs 13 residues. The CDR3 DNA is TGCGCCAGCGTGGGGGCTTTCACAGATACGCAGTATTTT. Its translation: CASVGAFTDTQYF.

This clonotype was counted a few times. V is TRBV7-2 and J is TRBJ2-7; D is uncertain. Germline CDR1 reads SGHTA; CDR2 reads FQGNSA. The CDR3 extends over 13 amino acids. With 3 bases removed from V and 0 bases from J, the gap between germline ends came to 6 bases. The CDR3 is CASSFGYSYEQYF. In DNA, the CDR3 is TGTGCCAGCAGCTTCGGTTACTCCTACGAGCAGTACTTC. Together with reference TRBV7-2 and TRBJ2-7, the CDR3 gives the full variable domain: GAGVSQSPSNKVTEKGKDVELRCDPISGHTALYWYRQSLGQGLEFLIYFQGNSAPDKSGLPSDRFSAERTGGSVSTLTIQRTQQEDSAVYLCASSFGYSYEQYFGPGTRLTVT.

A few counts support this clonotype. The gene calls are TRBV12-3 or TRBV12-4 and TRBJ1-1; tentative D call: TRBD1 (6 bases). Trimming removed 10 bases at V and 0 bases at J, with 12 bases between. The CDR3 totals 13 residues. As DNA, the CDR3 is TGTGCCACCGGGGGGCTGATGAACACTGAAGCTTTCTTT. Encoded protein: CATGGLMNTEAFF.

V is TRBV6-2 or TRBV6-3 and J is TRBJ1-1, with unresolved D. Trimming removed 2 bases from V and 7 bases from J, with 11 bases in between. Germline V gene data show CDR1 as MNHEY and CDR2 as SVGEGT. The CDR3 is 13 amino acids. The CDR3 loop reads CASSYTPSVEAFF. CDR3 DNA: TGTGCCAGCAGTTACACCCCGAGCGTTGAAGCTTTCTTT.

Comment on this clonotype: This clone may be a read error of a much larger clone one base away. The chain carries TRBV7-6 and TRBJ2-5, with D unresolved. The germline V gene encodes CDR1 SGHVS and CDR2 FNYEAQ. The CDR3 length is 11 residues. CDR3 nucleotide sequence: TGTGTCAGCAGCCCCCGAGAGACCCAGTACTTC. Protein product: CVSSPRETQYF.

In this sample, this clonotype turned up a few times. The chain links TRBV14 to TRBJ1-5, with a possible D match to TRBD1 (5 bases). The CDR3 extends over 16 amino acids. Germline CDR1 SGHDN, CDR2 FVKESK. V was cut by 0 bases and J by 9 bases, with 18 bases left in between. The CDR3 DNA reads as TGTGCCAGCAGCCAAGAGTATCGGGGGGTGAGGGGGCCCCAGCATTTT. Protein product: CASSQEYRGVRGPQHF.